This T cell receptor beta chain was sequenced for a study of blood T cell repertoires in COVID-19. Looking at the study overall: Sites in the United States, Italy and Spain provided acute and convalescent COVID-19 samples. The analysed material was cDNA or gDNA that came from T cells, B-cell-depleted T cells, or PBMCs.

From germline, CDR1 is SGHDT and CDR2 YYEEEE. The V end was cut by 2 bases, the J end by 1 base, with 10 bases between. This CDR3 region has 14 residues. As handled by the study authors: Amplification with reference gene primers provided the estimates of nucleated cell counts. Method: immunoSEQ multiplex PCR; TCRdb's copy keeps in-frame clones and lacks some. Clone size and V and J calls were adopted from that table, with D and trimming inferred from the DNA. This sample has under 95,000 clones, with over 75% found just once. Patients of the Seattle cohort, enrolled during active infection, were followed longitudinally.

The sample comprised peripheral blood. The rearrangement uses TRBV5-6 and TRBJ2-7, with D unclear. This receptor was identified in a woman aged 80 or over with COVID-19, enrolled during active disease. CDR3 nucleotide sequence: TGTGCCAGCAGCTTCCAAATCACTTCCTACGAGCAGTACTTC. The encoded protein is CASSFQITSYEQYF.